These 29 T cell receptor beta chains were sequenced from one sample in a study of cytomegalovirus exposure and HLA in healthy donors. Primers: 60 Vbeta forward and 13 Jbeta reverse. Libraries were prepared by immunoSEQ multiplex PCR; TCRdb keeps only in-frame clonotypes and omits some of them. The data contain 110,000 to 150,000 clones, approximately 80% of them seen just once; the ten biggest clones take up 1.5% to 2%. The sequenced material came from PBMCs. The receptor set was obtained from a middle-aged woman in good health and CMV-seronegative.

This clone occurred once. This chain links TRBV6-6 with TRBJ2-7, with 10 bases aligning to TRBD1. Germline V CDR1 and CDR2: MNHNY, SVGAGI (reference sequence). CDR3 length: 13 amino acids. After removal of 5 bases from V and 7 bases from J, the junction contained 5 bases not matched to a gene. As DNA, the CDR3 is TGTGCCAGCAGTCGGGGACAGGGGTTAGAGCAGTACTTC. Amino acids: CASSRGQGLEQYF.

The rearrangement joins TRBV18 to TRBJ2-6; TRBD1 matches at 8 bases. The J segment lost 1 base and the V segment lost 2 bases, leaving 7 bases of the junction unmatched. The V gene's germline CDR1 is KGHSH and CDR2 LQKENI. This CDR3 has 18 residues. The CDR3 protein is CASSPIRGQSSGANVLTF. CDR3 bases: TGTGCCAGCTCACCAATCAGGGGGCAAAGTTCTGGGGCCAACGTCCTGACTTTC.

The rearrangement uses TRBV5-1 and TRBJ1-2; a possible D gene is TRBD1 (6 bases). In germline, CDR1 is SGHRS, CDR2 YFSETQ. V was trimmed by 1 base and J by 4 bases, leaving 14 bases between them. The CDR3 runs to 15 residues. The CDR3 bases are TGCGCCAGCAGCTTGCAACAGGGCTTTCTCTATGGCTACACCTTC. It encodes CASSLQQGFLYGYTF. Full variable domain (outside the CDR3, taken from reference TRBV5-1 and TRBJ1-2): KAGVTQTPRYLIKTRGQQVTLSCSPISGHRSVSWYQQTPGQGLQFLFEYFSETQRNKGNFPGRFSGRQFSNSRSEMNVSTLELGDSALYLCASSLQQGFLYGYTFGSGTRLTVV.

As to this clone: This specimen includes other DNA sequences encoding the same CDR3. The chain employs TRBV6-6 and TRBJ2-5; 7 nucleotides match TRBD1. The germline V gene encodes CDR1 MNHNY and CDR2 SVGAGI (reference sequence). The CDR3 is 14 residues long. V shed 2 bases, J shed 4 bases, and the junction held 4 bases outside the gene matches. CDR3 residues: CASSYTDRAETQYF. The CDR3, as DNA: TGTGCCAGCAGTTACACAGACAGGGCAGAGACCCAGTACTTC.

There are a few counts of this clone. This chain uses TRBV2 with TRBJ1-1; TRBD1 agrees at 7 bases. Germline trimming cut 6 bases from V and 1 base from J; bases unmatched to any gene: 2. The CDR3 totals 13 residues. Germline V gene sequence: CDR1 SNHLY, CDR2 FYNNEI. The CDR3 coding sequence is TGTGCCAGCAGCTGGACAGGGAACACTGAAGCTTTCTTT. Its protein product is CASSWTGNTEAFF.

This rearrangement joins TRBV11-2 to TRBJ2-7; no reliable D call. Germline lookup yields CDR1 SGHAT and CDR2 FQNNGV. The CDR3 sequence is 12 residues long. V lost 0 bases and J lost 7, with 7 bases in between. In DNA, the CDR3 is TGTGCCAGCAGCTTAGACTATTTTGAGCAGTACTTC. This encodes CASSLDYFEQYF.

The chain carries TRBV27 and TRBJ2-5; 7 bases fit TRBD1. The junction had 7 bases not matched to a gene; V was cut back by 4 bases and J by 2 bases. Germline V gene sequence: CDR1 MNHEY, CDR2 SMNVEV (reference sequence). The CDR3 is 15 amino acids. The CDR3: CASSSWTGEQETQYF. The CDR3 region has the DNA TGTGCCAGCAGTTCCTGGACAGGCGAACAAGAGACCCAGTACTTC.

This clone appeared a single time. The chain employs TRBV19 and TRBJ1-5; possible D gene TRBD1, 5 bases. Germline assignment: CDR1 LNHDA and CDR2 SQIVND (reference sequence). The CDR3 is 14 residues long. The V gene lost 6 bases and the J gene lost 5 bases, with 14 bases spanning the gap. CDR3 protein: CASSNQGTDQPQHF. The CDR3 DNA sequence: TGTGCCAGTAGCAATCAGGGTACGGATCAGCCCCAGCATTTT. Looking up the rest from reference TRBV19 and TRBJ1-5 gives the full variable domain: DGGITQSPKYLFRKEGQNVTLSCEQNLNHDAMYWYRQDPGQGLRLIYYSQIVNDFQKGDIAEGYSVSREKKESFPLTVTSAQKNPTAFYLCASSNQGTDQPQHFGDGTRLSIL.

The gene calls are TRBV6-5 and TRBJ1-2; possibly TRBD1 for D (6 bases). The V and J ends lost 6 bases and 4 bases respectively, with 15 bases between them. CDR3 length equals 14 residues. In germline, CDR1 is MNHEY, CDR2 SVGAGI. This chain's CDR3 is CASRSYRDSYGYTF. The CDR3 DNA sequence: TGTGCCAGCAGGAGCTACAGGGATAGCTATGGCTACACCTTC.

V gene TRBV28 combines with J gene TRBJ2-7; D uncertain. Germline lookup yields CDR1 MDHEN and CDR2 SYDVKM. The germline V and J ends were trimmed by 3 bases and 0 bases, with 12 bases remaining between them. The CDR3 has 15 residues. CDR3 loop: CASSFTFRSSYEQYF. CDR3 coding DNA: TGTGCCAGCAGTTTTACGTTTAGGAGCTCCTACGAGCAGTACTTC. The entire variable domain, with the rest obtained from reference TRBV28 and TRBJ2-7, is as follows: DVKVTQSSRYLVKRTGEKVFLECVQDMDHENMFWYRQDPGLGLRLIYFSYDVKMKEKGDIPEGYSVSREKKERFSLILESASTNQTSMYLCASSFTFRSSYEQYFGPGTRLTVT.

This chain links TRBV5-4 with TRBJ1-2; 9 bases match TRBD1. CDR1 is SGHNT and CDR2 is YYREEE in the germline V gene (reference sequence). The V and J ends lost 6 bases and 2 bases, in that order; junction bases with no gene match: 14. This CDR3 region has 17 residues. CDR3: CASKTGTGLLRNYGYTF. CDR3 bases: TGTGCCAGCAAAACCGGGACAGGGCTGCTGAGAAACTATGGCTACACCTTC.

The CDR3, as DNA: TGTGCCAGCAGCTTAGATCTAGCGGGGAGAACAGATACGCAGTATTTT. Encoded protein: CASSLDLAGRTDTQYF. This chain links TRBV7-9 with TRBJ2-3, with 9 nucleotides matching TRBD2. Per germline, CDR1 SEHNR and CDR2 FQNEAQ (reference sequence). The junction had 5 bases not matched to a gene; V was cut back by 1 base and J by 3 bases. The CDR3 runs 16 residues.

The CDR3 spells CASSVNQGRDGYTF. In nucleotides, the CDR3 is TGTGCCAGCAGCGTTAACCAGGGGAGGGATGGCTACACCTTC. V usage is TRBV9 and J usage is TRBJ1-2; D is perhaps TRBD1 (6 bases). The V gene lost 2 bases and the J gene lost 6 bases, with 14 bases spanning the gap. The germline V gene has CDR1 SGDLS and CDR2 YYNGEE. This CDR3 spans 14 amino acids.

The chain carries TRBV5-6 and TRBJ2-5; 7 nucleotides agree with TRBD2. Losses at the gene ends were 1 base for V and 4 bases for J; bases not matched to a gene: 13. The CDR3 length is 17 residues. Germline loops: CDR1 SGHDT, CDR2 YYEEEE. The CDR3 DNA follows: TGTGCCAGCAGCTTGTGGCGGGAGTATTTGTCTGCAGAGACCCAGTACTTC. The encoded protein is CASSLWREYLSAETQYF.

Worth noting for this clone: The identical CDR3 is also encoded by other nucleotide sequences in the sample. The chain employs TRBV6-4 and TRBJ1-6; possibly TRBD1 for D (6 bases). The CDR3 loop spans 15 amino acids. Germline V CDR1 and CDR2: MRHNA, SNTAGT. Trimming left V 6 bases short and J 7 bases short, with 16 bases between. CDR3 nucleotide sequence: TGTGCCAGCAGCCGCCAACAGGGAAGGAATTCACCCCTCCACTTT. It yields the protein CASSRQQGRNSPLHF.

The chain couples TRBV19 to TRBJ2-5, with 9 bases aligning to TRBD1. The V segment lost 2 bases and the J segment 4 bases; nucleotides outside the gene matches: 2. The CDR3 contains 14 residues. Germline CDR1 is LNHDA and CDR2 is SQIVND (reference sequence). This CDR3 reads CASSIRQGVETQYF. In DNA form, the CDR3 reads TGTGCCAGTAGTATACGACAGGGGGTAGAGACCCAGTACTTC.

The chain recombines TRBV7-9 with TRBJ2-6; the match to TRBD1 covers 9 bases. The CDR3 spans 16 residues. Germline lookup yields CDR1 SEHNR and CDR2 FQNEAQ (reference sequence). Unmatched junction bases numbered 3, after V lost 6 bases and J lost 0 bases. CDR3 sequence reads: CASRGTGLSGANVLTF. The CDR3 DNA sequence: TGTGCCAGCAGAGGGACAGGGCTCTCTGGGGCCAACGTCCTGACTTTC.

V and J are TRBV18 and TRBJ2-6; 7 bases line up with TRBD1. Germline loops: CDR1 KGHSH, CDR2 LQKENI. J gave up 0 bases and V 6 bases, and 8 bases lay outside the gene matches. CDR3 length: 17 residues. Written as DNA, the CDR3 is TGTGCCAGCTCTCGCATGACAGGGAGCTCTGGGGCCAACGTCCTGACTTTC. The encoded protein is CASSRMTGSSGANVLTF.

V usage is TRBV28 and J usage is TRBJ1-2; tentatively, D is TRBD1 (6 bases). V was cut by 2 bases and J by 2 bases, with 9 bases left in between. Germline CDR1 is MDHEN and CDR2 is SYDVKM. CDR3 length: 14 residues. CDR3 amino acids: CASSLPQGNYGYTF. The CDR3 coding sequence is TGTGCCAGCAGTTTACCACAGGGAAACTATGGCTACACCTTC.

V usage is TRBV25-1 and J usage is TRBJ1-2, with a weak D call TRBD1 (6 bases). Trimming removed 4 bases at V and 4 bases at J, with 10 bases between. The CDR3 runs to 13 residues. Per germline, CDR1 MGHDK and CDR2 SYGVNS. The CDR3 coding sequence is TGTGCCAGCAGTGCGCGGACAGTCTATGGCTACACCTTC. Its protein product is CASSARTVYGYTF.

This rearrangement joins TRBV9 to TRBJ1-3; 8 bases agree with TRBD1. V shed 3 bases, J shed 2 bases, and the junction held 7 bases outside the gene matches. The germline V gene has CDR1 SGDLS and CDR2 YYNGEE. There are 16 residues in the CDR3. This CDR3 reads CASSADRATTGNTIYF. In nucleotides, the CDR3 is TGTGCCAGCAGCGCGGACAGGGCCACTACTGGAAACACCATATATTTT.

The V gene is TRBV30, the J gene TRBJ1-6, with no clear D. The CDR3 has 15 residues. The V gene's germline CDR1 is GTSNPN and CDR2 SVGIG (reference sequence). V gave up 2 bases and J gave up 0 bases, with 8 bases separating them. CDR3 coding DNA: TGTGCCTGGAGTCAAGGGAGCTCCTATAATTCACCCCTCCACTTT. Its translation: CAWSQGSSYNSPLHF.

The genes are TRBV27 and TRBJ2-3; D is unclear. Germline V gene data show CDR1 as MNHEY and CDR2 as SMNVEV (reference sequence). The CDR3 loop spans 14 amino acids. V lost 4 bases and J lost 0, with 8 bases in between. CDR3 loop: CASSWIASTDTQYF. CDR3 nucleotide sequence: TGTGCCAGCAGTTGGATAGCTAGCACAGATACGCAGTATTTT.

The CDR3 DNA sequence: TGCGCCAGCAGCGAGAGAGCGCGTCGGGACAGCCCAGAGCTGTTTTTT. Translation: CASSERARRDSPELFF. This sequence joins TRBV5-1 and TRBJ2-2, with 7 positions matching TRBD1. CDR1 is SGHRS and CDR2 is YFSETQ in the germline V gene. With 4 bases clipped from V and 11 bases from J, the junction kept 17 bases outside the gene matches. The CDR3 has 16 residues.

The V gene is TRBV19, the J gene TRBJ1-2, with D maybe TRBD1 (6 bases). Trimming removed 4 bases at V and 4 bases at J, with 13 bases between. The CDR3 loop spans 14 amino acids. From germline, CDR1 is LNHDA and CDR2 SQIVND (reference sequence). The CDR3 DNA is TGTGCCAGTAGTAACCCAGGGGACGTCTATGGCTACACCTTC. Its translation: CASSNPGDVYGYTF.

The chain couples TRBV27 to TRBJ2-7; D remains unclear. The germline V gene has CDR1 MNHEY and CDR2 SMNVEV (reference sequence). The CDR3 sequence is 14 residues long. Trimming stripped 6 bases from V and 6 bases from J, with 18 bases between. The CDR3, as DNA: TGTGCCAGCAGCCAAGGCTACGGGTTGGGCGAGCAGTACTTC. This gives the protein CASSQGYGLGEQYF.

V is TRBV13 and J is TRBJ1-1; TRBD1 is a possible D gene (5 bases). The ends were cut back, 5 bases at V and 1 base at J, with 11 bases in the middle. The CDR3 length is 14 residues. Germline loops: CDR1 PRHDT, CDR2 FYEKMQ (reference sequence). In DNA, the CDR3 is TGTGCCAGCAGCCCGCCGGGGGAGAACACTGAAGCTTTCTTT. This gives the protein CASSPPGENTEAFF.

This clone was counted a single time. Sequence at one end of the junction differs from germline and may be a read error. The gene calls are TRBV7-9 and TRBJ1-1; no firm D call. CDR3 length equals 17 residues. Germline assignment: CDR1 SEHNR and CDR2 FQNEAQ (reference sequence). The CDR3 protein is CSSSLLAGYEGDTEAFF. CDR3 nucleotide sequence: TGTTCCAGCAGCCTTTTAGCGGGGTATGAGGGAGACACTGAAGCTTTCTTT.

The V gene is TRBV5-8, the J gene TRBJ1-1, with TRBD1 as a possible D gene (6 bases). V was cut by 4 bases and J by 4 bases, with 8 bases left in between. The germline V gene has CDR1 SGHTS and CDR2 YDEGEE. This CDR3 contains 12 residues. Written as DNA, the CDR3 is TGTGCCAGCAGCCCGGACAGCACTGAAGCTTTCTTT. This translates into CASSPDSTEAFF.